Given below is one T cell receptor (beta chain) in context. Germline CDR1 SGHDT, CDR2 YYEEEE. The V and J ends lost 4 bases and 5 bases respectively, with 15 bases between them. CDR3 length: 15 amino acids. The data stem from a study of blood T cell repertoires in COVID-19. The protocol was immunoSEQ multiplex PCR, while the TCRdb copy is restricted to in-frame clones and leaves out a portion. The sample has 140,000 to 150,000 clones; 87% are singletons. The sequence was obtained from a woman in her thirties or forties who had been exposed to COVID-19. Sequenced: PBMCs or T cells enriched from blood (not recorded which). The chain combines TRBV5-6 with TRBJ1-4; D uncertain. The CDR3 loop reads CASSGSLAVNEKLFF. The CDR3 DNA is TGTGCCAGCAGCGGTTCCCTGGCGGTAAATGAAAAACTGTTTTTT.